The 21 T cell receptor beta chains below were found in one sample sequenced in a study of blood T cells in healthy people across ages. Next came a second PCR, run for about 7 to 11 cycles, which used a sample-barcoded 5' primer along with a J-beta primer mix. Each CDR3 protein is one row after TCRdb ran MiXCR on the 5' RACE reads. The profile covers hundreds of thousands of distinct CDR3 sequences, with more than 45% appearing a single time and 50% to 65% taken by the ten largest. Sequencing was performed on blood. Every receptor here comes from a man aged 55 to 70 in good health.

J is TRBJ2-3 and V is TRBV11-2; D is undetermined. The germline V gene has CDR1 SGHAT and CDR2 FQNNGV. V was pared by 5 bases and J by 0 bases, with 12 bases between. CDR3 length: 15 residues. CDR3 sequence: CASSLRGSSTDTQYF. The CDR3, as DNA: TGTGCCAGCAGCCTACGTGGGTCCAGCACAGATACGCAGTATTTT.

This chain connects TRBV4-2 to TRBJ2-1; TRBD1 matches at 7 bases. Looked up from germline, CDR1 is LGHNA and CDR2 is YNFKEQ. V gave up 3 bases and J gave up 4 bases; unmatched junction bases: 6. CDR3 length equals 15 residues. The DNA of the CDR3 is TGTGCCAGCAGCCAGCCGGGACAGCCGTACAATGAGCAGTTCTTC. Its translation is CASSQPGQPYNEQFF.

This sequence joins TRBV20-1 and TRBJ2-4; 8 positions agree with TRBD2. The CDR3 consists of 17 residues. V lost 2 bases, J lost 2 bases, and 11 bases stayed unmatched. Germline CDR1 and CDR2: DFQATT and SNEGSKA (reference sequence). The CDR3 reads CSARPREGRGPKNIQYF. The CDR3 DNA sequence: TGCAGTGCTAGACCCCGGGAGGGCCGGGGCCCCAAAAACATTCAGTACTTC.

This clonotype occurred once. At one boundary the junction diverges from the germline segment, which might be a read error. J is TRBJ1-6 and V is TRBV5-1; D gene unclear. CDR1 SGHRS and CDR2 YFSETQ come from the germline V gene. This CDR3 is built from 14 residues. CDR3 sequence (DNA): TGCGCCAGCAGCCGAACCTCCGATAATTCACCCCTCCACTTT. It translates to CASSRTSDNSPLHF.

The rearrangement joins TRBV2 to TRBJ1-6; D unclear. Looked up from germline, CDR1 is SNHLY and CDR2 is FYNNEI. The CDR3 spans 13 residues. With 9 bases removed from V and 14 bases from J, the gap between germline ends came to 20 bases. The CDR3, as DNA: TGTGCCAGTGTTACCATCAGGACGGACGCCCTCCACTTT. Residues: CASVTIRTDALHF.

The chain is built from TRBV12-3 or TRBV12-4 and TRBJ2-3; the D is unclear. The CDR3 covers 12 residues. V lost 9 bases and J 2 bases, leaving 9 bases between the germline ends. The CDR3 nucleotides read TGTGCCAGTTCGGAATTCACAGATACGCAGTATTTT. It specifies CASSEFTDTQYF.

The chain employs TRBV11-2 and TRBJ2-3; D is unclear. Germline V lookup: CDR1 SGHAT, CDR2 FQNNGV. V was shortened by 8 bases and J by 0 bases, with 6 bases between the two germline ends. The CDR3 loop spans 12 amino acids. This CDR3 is CASGESTDTQYF. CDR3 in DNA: TGTGCCAGCGGAGAGAGCACAGATACGCAGTATTTT.

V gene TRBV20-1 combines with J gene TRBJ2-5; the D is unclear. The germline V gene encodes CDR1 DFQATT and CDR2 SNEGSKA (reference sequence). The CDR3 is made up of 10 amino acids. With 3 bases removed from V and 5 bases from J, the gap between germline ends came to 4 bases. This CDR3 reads CSARTETQYF. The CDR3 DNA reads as TGCAGTGCTAGGACTGAGACCCAGTACTTC.

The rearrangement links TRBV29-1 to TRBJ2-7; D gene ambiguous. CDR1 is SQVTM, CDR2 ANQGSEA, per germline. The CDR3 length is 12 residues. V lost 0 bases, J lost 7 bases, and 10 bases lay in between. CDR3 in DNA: TGCAGCGTTGAAGACGGAGTGGGTGAGCAGTACTTC. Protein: CSVEDGVGEQYF.

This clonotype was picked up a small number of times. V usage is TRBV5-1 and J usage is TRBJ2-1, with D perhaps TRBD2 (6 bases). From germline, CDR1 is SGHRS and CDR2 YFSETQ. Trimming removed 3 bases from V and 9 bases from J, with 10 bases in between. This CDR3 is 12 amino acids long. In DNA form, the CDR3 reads TGCGCCAGCAGCTCTTACGGGGGTGAGCAGTTCTTC. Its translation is CASSSYGGEQFF.

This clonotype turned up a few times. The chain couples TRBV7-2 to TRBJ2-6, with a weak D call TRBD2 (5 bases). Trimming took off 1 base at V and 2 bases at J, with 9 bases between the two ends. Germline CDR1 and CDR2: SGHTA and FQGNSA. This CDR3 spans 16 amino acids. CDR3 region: CASSLGRGTGANVLTF. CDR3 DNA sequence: TGTGCCAGCAGCTTAGGCAGAGGGACTGGGGCCAACGTCCTGACTTTC.

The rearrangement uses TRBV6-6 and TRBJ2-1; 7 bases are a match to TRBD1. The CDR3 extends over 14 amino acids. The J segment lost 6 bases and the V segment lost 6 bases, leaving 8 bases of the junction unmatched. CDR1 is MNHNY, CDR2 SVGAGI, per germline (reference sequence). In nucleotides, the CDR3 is TGTGCCAGCAGACCGGGACAGAGCTTCAATGAGCAGTTCTTC. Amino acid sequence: CASRPGQSFNEQFF.

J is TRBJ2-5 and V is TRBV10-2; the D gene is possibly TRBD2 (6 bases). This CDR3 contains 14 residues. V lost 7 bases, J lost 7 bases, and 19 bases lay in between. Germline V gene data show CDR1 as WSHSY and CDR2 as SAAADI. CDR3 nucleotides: TGCGCCAGCAATAGCGGAGCCCGTCGGGGGACCCAGTACTTC. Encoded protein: CASNSGARRGTQYF.

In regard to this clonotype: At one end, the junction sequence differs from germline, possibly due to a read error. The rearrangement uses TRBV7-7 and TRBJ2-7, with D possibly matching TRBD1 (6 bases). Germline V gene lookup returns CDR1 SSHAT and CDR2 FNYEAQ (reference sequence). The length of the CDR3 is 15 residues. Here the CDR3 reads CASSLAKGQSYEQYF. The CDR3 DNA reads TGTGCTAGCAGCTTAGCTAAAGGACAGTCCTACGAGCAGTACTTC.

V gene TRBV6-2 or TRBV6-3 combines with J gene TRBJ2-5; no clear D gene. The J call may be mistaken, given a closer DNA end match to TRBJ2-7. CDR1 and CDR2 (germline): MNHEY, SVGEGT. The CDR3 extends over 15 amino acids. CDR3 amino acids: CASSYSASSGYEQYF. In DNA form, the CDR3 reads TGTGCCAGCAGTTACTCGGCCTCTTCAGGCTACGAGCAGTACTTC.

CDR3 sequence: CSARDLGQGVRLYGYTF. The DNA of the CDR3 is TGCAGTGCTAGAGATCTCGGCCAGGGAGTCAGGCTCTATGGCTACACCTTC. The chain is built from TRBV20-1 and TRBJ1-2; D possibly corresponds to TRBD1 (5 bases). The V gene lost 0 bases and the J gene lost 4 bases, with 21 bases spanning the gap. This CDR3 has 17 amino acids. Germline V CDR1 and CDR2: DFQATT, SNEGSKA (reference sequence).

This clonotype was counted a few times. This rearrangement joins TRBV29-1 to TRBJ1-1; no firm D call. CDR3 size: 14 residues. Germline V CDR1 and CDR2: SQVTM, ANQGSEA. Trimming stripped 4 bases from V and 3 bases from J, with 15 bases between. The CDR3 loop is CSVGPLTSHTEAFF. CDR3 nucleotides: TGCAGCGTTGGCCCTCTTACGTCTCACACTGAAGCTTTCTTT. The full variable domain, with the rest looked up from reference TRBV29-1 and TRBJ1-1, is SAVISQKPSRDICQRGTSLTIQCQVDSQVTMMFWYRQQPGQSLTLIATANQGSEATYESGFVIDKFPISRPNLTFSTLTVSNMSPEDSSIYLCSVGPLTSHTEAFFGQGTRLTVV.

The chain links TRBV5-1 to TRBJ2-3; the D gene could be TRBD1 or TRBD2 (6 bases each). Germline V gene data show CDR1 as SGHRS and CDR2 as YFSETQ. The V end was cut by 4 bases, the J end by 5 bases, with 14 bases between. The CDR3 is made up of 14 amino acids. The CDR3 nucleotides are TGCGCCAGCAGCCCAGGGGTCGGGGGAGATACGCAGTATTTT. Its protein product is CASSPGVGGDTQYF.

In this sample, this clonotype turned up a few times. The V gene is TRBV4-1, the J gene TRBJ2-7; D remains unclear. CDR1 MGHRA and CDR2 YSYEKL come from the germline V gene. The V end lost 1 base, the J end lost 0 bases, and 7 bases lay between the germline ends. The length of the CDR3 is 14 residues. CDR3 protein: CASSQVSTSYEQYF. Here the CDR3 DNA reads TGCGCCAGCAGCCAAGTGTCCACCTCCTACGAGCAGTACTTC.

The CDR3 here is CASRTGASKGETQYF. The CDR3, as DNA: TGTGCCAGCAGAACCGGGGCATCAAAAGGGGAGACCCAGTACTTC. The chain recombines TRBV12-3 or TRBV12-4 with TRBJ2-5; D assignment may be TRBD1 or TRBD2 (5 bases each). V was shortened by 6 bases and J by 5 bases, with 19 bases between the two germline ends. The CDR3 totals 15 residues.

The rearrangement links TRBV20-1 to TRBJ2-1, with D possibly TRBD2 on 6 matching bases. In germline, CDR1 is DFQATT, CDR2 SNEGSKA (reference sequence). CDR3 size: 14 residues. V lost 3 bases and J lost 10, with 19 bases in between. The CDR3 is CSARLRDWGGEQFF. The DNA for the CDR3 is TGCAGTGCTAGGCTCCGGGACTGGGGTGGGGAGCAGTTCTTC.